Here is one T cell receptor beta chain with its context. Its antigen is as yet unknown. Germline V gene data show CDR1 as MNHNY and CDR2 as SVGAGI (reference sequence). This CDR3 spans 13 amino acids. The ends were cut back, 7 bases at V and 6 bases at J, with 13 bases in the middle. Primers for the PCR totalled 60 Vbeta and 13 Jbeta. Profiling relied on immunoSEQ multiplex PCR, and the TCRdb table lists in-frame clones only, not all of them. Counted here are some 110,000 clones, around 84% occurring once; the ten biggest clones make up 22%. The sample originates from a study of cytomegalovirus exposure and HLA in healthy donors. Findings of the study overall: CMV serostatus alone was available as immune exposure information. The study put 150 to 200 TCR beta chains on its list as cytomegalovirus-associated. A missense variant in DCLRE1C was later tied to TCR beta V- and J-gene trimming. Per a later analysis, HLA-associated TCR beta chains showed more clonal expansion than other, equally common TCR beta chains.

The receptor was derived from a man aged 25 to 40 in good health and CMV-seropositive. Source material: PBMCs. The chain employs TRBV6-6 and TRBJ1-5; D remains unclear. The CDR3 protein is CASTQREGQPQHF. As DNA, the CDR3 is TGTGCCAGCACCCAAAGGGAGGGTCAGCCCCAGCATTTT.